This TCR beta chain originates from a study of radiotherapy plus CTLA-4 blockade in lung cancer. Turning to the study itself: Objective responses emerged in about 20% of patients, and over 30% attained disease control. Study-level findings and limits: Among blood TCR repertoires after radiotherapy plus ipilimumab, tumor-derived clones expanded.

CDR3 length: 17 residues. Generated by immunoSEQ multiplex PCR, the TCRdb table keeps only in-frame clones and is missing some. The data contain around 100,000 clones, about four fifths of them singletons. As regards this clone: Its antigen is unidentified.

The source was peripheral blood, collected from a patient treated with radiotherapy plus ipilimumab. The rearrangement uses TRBV21-1 and TRBJ2-2; the table gives TRBD1 as D, unverified against the DNA. TRBV21-1 is a known pseudogene. This clonotype originated in a human donor with non-small cell lung cancer that progressed on radiotherapy plus ipilimumab. Some clones in this sample may be carry-over from other donors' samples. CDR3 sequence: CASSKAARDNHTGELFF. DNA of the CDR3: TGTGCCAGCAGCAAAGCGGCAAGGGACAACCACACCGGGGAGCTGTTTTTT.